This passage covers 19 T cell receptor beta chains from one sample sequenced in a study of blood T cell repertoires in COVID-19. The method was immunoSEQ multiplex PCR; TCRdb's version includes in-frame clones alone and lacks a portion of them. The sample records around 360,000 clones, around 87% being singletons. Sequenced: peripheral blood. These receptors came from a woman younger than 45 with COVID-19, enrolled during active disease.

This clone was counted once. V usage is TRBV5-4 and J usage is TRBJ1-1; D might be TRBD1 (5 bases). CDR1 SGHNT and CDR2 YYREEE come from the germline V gene (reference sequence). This CDR3 region has 14 residues. Trimming shortened V by 2 bases and J by 1 base, and 9 bases separated the two germline ends. CDR3 residues: CASSLPQGNTEAFF. The CDR3 nucleotides are TGTGCCAGCAGCTTACCGCAGGGGAACACTGAAGCTTTCTTT.

V and J are TRBV5-1 and TRBJ2-5, with TRBD2 identical over 8 bases. The CDR3 has 19 amino acids. Trimming cost V 4 bases and J 1 base; bases outside gene matches: 18. Germline V gene data show CDR1 as SGHRS and CDR2 as YFSETQ. CDR3 DNA sequence: TGCGCCAGCAGCCCCTTGGGGGGGTACAGCGGGAGAAGCCAAGAGACCCAGTACTTC. Encoded protein: CASSPLGGYSGRSQETQYF. Full variable domain (remainder filled in from reference TRBV5-1 and TRBJ2-5): KAGVTQTPRYLIKTRGQQVTLSCSPISGHRSVSWYQQTPGQGLQFLFEYFSETQRNKGNFPGRFSGRQFSNSRSEMNVSTLELGDSALYLCASSPLGGYSGRSQETQYFGPGTRLLVL.

CDR3: CASSRDRADYEQYF. Written as DNA, the CDR3 is TGCGCCAGCAGCAGGGACAGGGCAGACTACGAGCAGTACTTC. The chain is built from TRBV5-1 and TRBJ2-7; 9 nucleotides agree with TRBD1. V lost 4 bases, J lost 3 bases, and 5 bases stayed unmatched. The CDR3 has 14 residues. Germline CDR1 reads SGHRS; CDR2 reads YFSETQ.

The chain joins TRBV2 to TRBJ1-5; D gene ambiguous. The CDR3 is 13 amino acids. Germline values: CDR1 SNHLY, CDR2 FYNNEI. V was trimmed by 7 bases and J by 4 bases, leaving 11 bases between them. The CDR3 protein is CASTLHGNQPQHF. CDR3 sequence (DNA): TGTGCCAGCACCCTTCACGGGAATCAGCCCCAGCATTTT.

The chain joins TRBV4-2 to TRBJ1-5; 7 bases map to TRBD1. Looked up from germline, CDR1 is LGHNA and CDR2 is YNFKEQ. The CDR3 runs 16 residues. The ends lost 0 bases at V and 3 bases at J; junction bases unmatched: 5. The CDR3 nucleotides are TGTGCCAGCAGCCAAGAAGCGACAGGGTTCAATCAGCCCCAGCATTTT. As protein: CASSQEATGFNQPQHF.

V is TRBV5-1 and J is TRBJ2-7, with D perhaps matching TRBD2 (6 bases). The CDR3 sequence is 15 residues long. Germline-derived CDR1 and CDR2 are SGHRS and YFSETQ. V was clipped by 2 bases and J by 3 bases, with 15 bases between them. The CDR3 reads CASSFGGAGGYEQYF. In nucleotides, the CDR3 is TGCGCCAGCAGCTTCGGCGGGGCTGGGGGCTACGAGCAGTACTTC.

V usage is TRBV7-2 and J usage is TRBJ2-1, with 8 bases aligning to TRBD1. CDR1 and CDR2 (germline): SGHTA, FQGNSA. Germline trimming cut 1 base from V and 7 bases from J; bases unmatched to any gene: 3. CDR3 length: 14 residues. CDR3 amino acids: CASSLVTGGNEQFF. The DNA of the CDR3 is TGTGCCAGCAGCTTAGTAACAGGGGGGAATGAGCAGTTCTTC.

V usage is TRBV28 and J usage is TRBJ2-5; the D gene is possibly TRBD1 (6 bases). V gave up 6 bases and J gave up 2 bases, with 16 bases separating them. The germline V gene encodes CDR1 MDHEN and CDR2 SYDVKM. There are 15 residues in the CDR3. CDR3 bases: TGTGCCAGCAGCTCCGGACAGACTTATCAAGAGACCCAGTACTTC. Protein product: CASSSGQTYQETQYF.

J is TRBJ1-2 and V is TRBV6-5; TRBD1 might be the D (6 bases). CDR1 MNHEY and CDR2 SVGAGI come from the germline V gene. The CDR3 consists of 14 residues. The V gene lost 6 bases and the J gene lost 4 bases, with 15 bases spanning the gap. The CDR3 protein is CASSTAGTFYGYTF. The CDR3 coding sequence is TGTGCCAGCAGCACAGCCGGGACATTCTATGGCTACACCTTC.

The chain carries TRBV5-4 and TRBJ2-5, with 7 nucleotides matching TRBD2. Germline V gene data show CDR1 as SGHNT and CDR2 as YYREEE (reference sequence). The ends lost 4 bases at V and 2 bases at J; junction bases unmatched: 14. The CDR3 totals 17 residues. This CDR3 reads CASSAGVDLSRQETQYF. The CDR3 region has the DNA TGTGCCAGCAGCGCGGGGGTGGATCTTTCGAGGCAAGAGACCCAGTACTTC.

The chain is built from TRBV4-3 and TRBJ2-3; D may be TRBD2 (5 bases). This CDR3 contains 19 residues. Germline V gives CDR1 LGHNA, CDR2 YSLEER. V was clipped by 0 bases and J by 2 bases, with 21 bases between them. This chain's CDR3 is CASSQEGSAGGSITDTQYF. The CDR3 nucleotides are TGCGCCAGCAGCCAAGAAGGGTCGGCTGGCGGGTCGATCACAGATACGCAGTATTTT.

This chain connects TRBV19 to TRBJ1-1, with D hard to call. CDR1 is LNHDA and CDR2 is SQIVND in the germline V gene (reference sequence). This CDR3 region has 15 residues. V was cut by 1 base and J by 6 bases, with 15 bases left in between. The CDR3 DNA is TGTGCCAGTAGTATAGGAGAGGGAGACGGTCCTGAAGCTTTCTTT. Amino acid sequence: CASSIGEGDGPEAFF.

The chain combines TRBV27 with TRBJ2-1; 8 nucleotides match TRBD1. V trimming: 4 bases; J trimming: 2 bases; junction bases outside the gene matches: 4. The CDR3 spans 15 residues. Germline CDR1 and CDR2: MNHEY and SMNVEV (reference sequence). Here the CDR3 reads CASSSPGQAYNEQFF. The CDR3 coding sequence is TGTGCCAGCAGTTCTCCGGGACAGGCCTACAATGAGCAGTTCTTC.

CDR3 DNA: TGCAGTGCCACACTTACTACCGAGCAGTACTTC. This translates into CSATLTTEQYF. The rearrangement links TRBV20-1 to TRBJ2-7; D gene unclear. The CDR3 is made up of 11 amino acids. Germline-derived CDR1 and CDR2 are DFQATT and SNEGSKA (reference sequence). V was pared by 6 bases and J by 6 bases, with 12 bases between.

This clone has only one observation. The J gene is TRBJ2-3, the V gene TRBV19; the D gene is possibly TRBD2 (5 bases). The CDR3 covers 14 residues. Trimming stripped 1 base from V and 0 bases from J, with 5 bases between. Germline V gene lookup returns CDR1 LNHDA and CDR2 SQIVND (reference sequence). The CDR3 nucleotides read TGTGCCAGTAGTATAGGCGGGAGCACAGATACGCAGTATTTT. This gives the protein CASSIGGSTDTQYF.

J is TRBJ2-3 and V is TRBV19, with 9 bases fitting TRBD2. There are 15 residues in the CDR3. Germline V gene data show CDR1 as LNHDA and CDR2 as SQIVND (reference sequence). The junction had 10 bases not matched to a gene; V was cut back by 3 bases and J by 9 bases. CDR3 DNA sequence: TGTGCCAGTAGTATCGGGGGACTAGCAGAGTGGACGCAGTATTTT. Residues: CASSIGGLAEWTQYF. Full variable domain (outside the CDR3, taken from reference TRBV19 and TRBJ2-3): DGGITQSPKYLFRKEGQNVTLSCEQNLNHDAMYWYRQDPGQGLRLIYYSQIVNDFQKGDIAEGYSVSREKKESFPLTVTSAQKNPTAFYLCASSIGGLAEWTQYFGPGTRLTVL.

The gene calls are TRBV30 and TRBJ1-5; 7 nucleotides match TRBD1. CDR1 and CDR2 from the germline V gene are GTSNPN and SVGIG (reference sequence). CDR3 length: 14 residues. Trimming at V came to 5 bases and at J to 5 bases, leaving 9 bases not matched to a gene. The CDR3 DNA reads TGTGCCTGGCATACAGGGGCCAGAGATCAGCCCCAGCATTTT. Translating gives CAWHTGARDQPQHF.

The J gene is TRBJ2-2, the V gene TRBV5-1, with 11 nucleotides matching TRBD2. V dropped 3 bases and J dropped 4; count of bases not matched to a gene: 5. Germline CDR1 SGHRS, CDR2 YFSETQ. This CDR3 comprises 16 residues. CDR3 sequence (DNA): TGCGCCAGCAGCTCGGGGGGGACTAGCGGCACCGGGGAGCTGTTTTTT. Encoded protein: CASSSGGTSGTGELFF. Together with reference TRBV5-1 and TRBJ2-2, the CDR3 gives the full variable domain: KAGVTQTPRYLIKTRGQQVTLSCSPISGHRSVSWYQQTPGQGLQFLFEYFSETQRNKGNFPGRFSGRQFSNSRSEMNVSTLELGDSALYLCASSSGGTSGTGELFFGEGSRLTVL.

This clone has only one observation. The chain couples TRBV6-5 to TRBJ1-5; TRBD1 might be the D (6 bases). The germline V and J ends were trimmed by 5 bases and 1 base, with 12 bases remaining between them. CDR1 and CDR2 (germline): MNHEY, SVGAGI. The CDR3 length is 15 residues. The CDR3 bases are TGTGCCAGCAGTAGGGGGAGGGGAAGCAATCAGCCCCAGCATTTT. It translates to CASSRGRGSNQPQHF.